The rows below give T cell receptor beta chains drawn from one sample of a study of beta chain features in type 1 diabetes. Some clones are missing from TCRdb's copy, which holds only in-frame ones; the method was immunoSEQ multiplex PCR. The data show about 900,000 clones, around a sixth seen once. Sample: naive CD4+ T cells from blood. The receptors come from a woman between 18 and 29 years old in good health. Each CDR3 is given with its conserved first and last residue. Clone size appears in some rows only: once, few, many, or a class for an expanded clone.

V,size,CDR3
TRBV7-9,NA,CASSAYEGMKEKLFF
TRBV28,few,CASSRGDTVFGTNTEAFF
TRBV4-2,few,CASSQGGENIQYF
TRBV19,NA,CASSTQPGQGYEQYF
TRBV28,NA,CASEEQGGYTF
TRBV7-8,NA,CASSLGAGVSDEQYF
TRBV18,NA,CASSPLGQETQYF
TRBV6-5,NA,CASSPGPLYGYTF
TRBV11-3,NA,CASSLERAGELFF
TRBV7-2,few,CASRQTVTVTNYGYTF